The rows below give T cell receptor beta chains drawn from one sample of a study of beta chain features in type 1 diabetes. TCRdb's copy holds only in-frame clones and misses some; the assay was immunoSEQ multiplex PCR. Among hundreds of thousands of clones, around 15% were seen once, and the ten largest hold about 0.097%. Material: naive CD4+ T cells from blood. These TCRs come from a man in his late teens or twenties in good health. The CDR3 runs from the conserved cysteine through the conserved F or W. The D gene is left open where the match is weak. Only some rows state a clone size, as once, few, many or a class for expanded clones.

CDR3	DNA	V	J	length	D	size
CASSVLASYNEQFF	TGTGCCAGCAGCGTACTAGCGAGCTACAATGAGCAGTTCTTC	TRBV9	TRBJ2-1	14	.	.
CASSSDRGLVEAFF	TGCGCCAGCAGCTCGGACAGGGGGCTGGTAGAAGCTTTCTTT	TRBV5-1	TRBJ1-1	14	TRBD1	few
CASSPGLTGNMNTEAFF	TGTGCCAGCTCACCAGGTCTAACAGGGAACATGAACACTGAAGCTTTCTTT	TRBV18	TRBJ1-1	17	.	.
CASSLGRDYGYTF	TGCGCCAGCAGCTTGGGAAGGGACTATGGCTACACCTTC	TRBV5-1	TRBJ1-2	13	.	few
CASSLESRADTQYF	TGTGCCAGCAGCTTAGAGTCGCGTGCAGATACGCAGTATTTT	TRBV7-2	TRBJ2-3	14	.	many
CASSHTPGGYGYTF	TGTGCCAGCTCACACACGCCCGGGGGCTATGGCTACACCTTC	TRBV18	TRBJ1-2	14	.	.
CSTRAAPGGELFF	TGCAGCACCCGGGCAGCGCCAGGTGGGGAGCTGTTTTTT	TRBV29-1	TRBJ2-2	13	.	.
CASSLSSVTGDEQYF	TGTGCCAGCAGCCTATCTTCCGTTACAGGGGACGAGCAGTACTTC	TRBV7-6	TRBJ2-7	15	TRBD1	.
CASSLNGGDFYGYTF	TGTGCCAGCAGTTTAAACGGTGGGGATTTCTATGGCTACACCTTC	TRBV7-9	TRBJ1-2	15	.	.
CASSQAGFVYEQYF	TGCGCCAGCAGCCAAGCGGGTTTTGTCTACGAGCAGTACTTC	TRBV4-1	TRBJ2-7	14	.	few
CASSETPQGFGNTIYF	TGTGCCAGCAGTGAGACACCACAGGGGTTTGGAAACACCATATATTTT	TRBV9	TRBJ1-3	16	TRBD1	.
CASSDQGGAGPLHF	TGTGCCAGCAGTGACCAGGGTGGAGCCGGGCCCCTCCACTTT	TRBV6-4	TRBJ1-6	14	.	few
CASSGGQHYEQYF	TGTGCCAGCTCGGGGGGACAGCATTACGAGCAGTACTTC	TRBV18	TRBJ2-7	13	.	few
CASSKPGFSYEQYF	TGTGCCAGCAGTAAACCGGGGTTTTCATACGAGCAGTACTTC	TRBV28	TRBJ2-7	14	.	.
CSGSRQDTQYF	TGCAGCGGGTCAAGACAGGATACGCAGTATTTT	TRBV29-1	TRBJ2-3	11	.	few
CASSYRGSGSQTQYF	TGTGCCAGCAGTTACAGGGGTAGCGGGAGCCAGACCCAGTACTTC	TRBV6-5	TRBJ2-5	15	TRBD2	.
CASGKQGQGKLFF	TGCGCCAGCGGTAAACAGGGACAAGGAAAACTGTTTTTT	TRBV4-1	TRBJ1-4	13	.	few
CATNGKQGEETQYF	TGTGCCACTAACGGGAAGCAGGGAGAAGAGACCCAGTACTTC	TRBV10-3	TRBJ2-5	14	.	.
CSVEGDRASRRYF	TGCAGCGTTGAAGGGGACAGAGCTTCCCGCAGGTACTTC	TRBV29-1	TRBJ2-7	13	TRBD1	few
CAWNPEIHGNTIYF	TGTGCCTGGAACCCGGAGATACATGGAAACACCATATATTTT	TRBV30	TRBJ1-3	14	.	few
CASSSPPGQGAREQYF	TGCGCCAGCAGCTCGCCTCCGGGACAGGGGGCTCGCGAGCAGTACTTC	TRBV5-1	TRBJ2-7	16	TRBD1	.
CASSVVSNTGELFF	TGTGCCAGCAGCGTAGTTTCGAACACCGGGGAGCTGTTTTTT	TRBV9	TRBJ2-2	14	.	.
CASSPAGGGRPPREQYF	TGTGCCAGCAGCCCCGCGGGAGGCGGGAGGCCCCCCCGGGAGCAGTACTTC	TRBV7-2	TRBJ2-7	17	TRBD2	few
CASSPPGQPNSPLHF	TGCGCCAGCAGCCCTCCGGGACAACCGAATTCACCCCTCCACTTT	TRBV5-1	TRBJ1-6	15	.	.
CASSVVTSGTYNEQFF	TGTGCCAGCAGCGTAGTGACTAGCGGGACCTACAATGAGCAGTTCTTC	TRBV9	TRBJ2-1	16	TRBD2	few
CASSLDRGIKNIQYF	TGTGCCAGCAGCTTGGATCGGGGAATCAAAAACATTCAGTACTTC	TRBV5-4	TRBJ2-4	15	.	.
CASSPRGRGNIQYF	TGTGCCAGTAGTCCCCGGGGTCGCGGGAACATTCAGTACTTC	TRBV19	TRBJ2-4	14	.	few
CASSLGQGESGYTF	TGTGCCAGCAGCTTAGGACAGGGTGAGAGTGGCTACACCTTC	TRBV7-2	TRBJ1-2	14	TRBD1	few
CASSPKGDRVRYYNEQFF	TGTGCCAGCAGCCCCAAGGGGGACAGGGTTAGGTACTACAATGAGCAGTTCTTC	TRBV7-2	TRBJ2-1	18	TRBD1	.
CASSPSGLAGGNEQFF	TGTGCCAGCTCACCGTCCGGACTAGCGGGAGGGAATGAGCAGTTCTTC	TRBV18	TRBJ2-1	16	TRBD2	few
CASSQSPPTGYGYGYTF	TGCGCCAGCAGTCAATCTCCCCCGACAGGGTACGGCTATGGCTACACCTTC	TRBV23-1	TRBJ1-2	17	TRBD1	.
CASSSPGLAATGELFF	TGCGCCAGCAGCTCACCGGGACTAGCGGCCACCGGGGAGCTGTTTTTT	TRBV5-1	TRBJ2-2	16	TRBD2	few
CASSRRRQVWDEQYF	TGTGCCAGCAGTCGACGTCGACAAGTCTGGGACGAGCAGTACTTC	TRBV4-2	TRBJ2-7	15	.	.
CASRRLAGWPTQYF	TGTGCCAGCCGCAGACTAGCGGGATGGCCGACCCAGTACTTC	TRBV28	TRBJ2-5	14	TRBD2	many
CASSESRGRYEKLFF	TGTGCCAGCAGTGAATCCAGGGGGCGGTATGAAAAACTGTTTTTT	TRBV6-1	TRBJ1-4	15	TRBD1	.
CASSEARARVQFF	TGTGCCAGCAGTGAAGCAAGGGCTAGGGTACAGTTCTTC	TRBV6-5	TRBJ2-1	13	.	few
CASSPRGPGLGYEQYF	TGTGCCAGCAGCCCCCGCGGCCCGGGATTAGGTTACGAGCAGTACTTC	TRBV9	TRBJ2-7	16	.	.
CASSLARGYTGYTF	TGTGCCAGCAGCTTGGCTCGGGGGTATACCGGCTACACCTTC	TRBV5-6	TRBJ1-2	14	.	.
CASSLRVDRAYNEQFF	TGCGCCAGCAGCTTGAGGGTGGACAGGGCCTACAATGAGCAGTTCTTC	TRBV5-1	TRBJ2-1	16	TRBD1	few
CASSPPGLASRGGANVLTF	TGTGCCAGCAGCCCCCCCGGACTAGCAAGCCGGGGCGGGGCCAACGTCCTGACTTTC	TRBV5-4	TRBJ2-6	19	TRBD2	.
CASSDPTSGKETQYF	TGTGCCAGCAGTGATCCAACTAGCGGGAAGGAGACCCAGTACTTC	TRBV25-1	TRBJ2-5	15	TRBD2	few
CASRSTGGGRGEAFF	TGTGCCAGCAGATCGACAGGGGGCGGCAGGGGAGAAGCTTTCTTT	TRBV28	TRBJ1-1	15	TRBD1	.
CASSVVSGTYNEQFF	TGTGCCAGCAGCGTAGTTAGCGGAACCTACAATGAGCAGTTCTTC	TRBV9	TRBJ2-1	15	.	few
CAISDGPGGTDTQYF	TGTGCCATCAGTGATGGGCCAGGGGGCACAGATACGCAGTATTTT	TRBV10-3	TRBJ2-3	15	.	few
CASKKGGGPHEQYF	TGTGCCAGTAAAAAAGGGGGAGGGCCCCACGAGCAGTACTTC	TRBV28	TRBJ2-7	14	.	once
CASSPGGHGAEAFF	TGTGCCAGCTCACCAGGGGGGCATGGGGCTGAAGCTTTCTTT	TRBV18	TRBJ1-1	14	.	.
CASRGWDSYEQYF	TGTGCCAGCAGGGGATGGGACTCCTACGAGCAGTACTTC	TRBV6-5	TRBJ2-7	13	.	few
CAWSPSGTGSYEQYF	TGTGCCTGGAGTCCCTCCGGGACAGGCTCCTACGAGCAGTACTTC	TRBV30	TRBJ2-7	15	TRBD1	few